This TCR beta chain is from a study of PD-L1 blockade in urothelial cancer. Background on the study: Male patients with bladder-origin urothelial cancer numbered about 85% of the 29. Timepoints chosen for blood analysis were 3 weeks (second dose) and 6 weeks after treatment start. Across blood samples, T cells had a median count of approximately 130,000.

A single count supports this clone. The length of the CDR3 is 18 residues. Germline trimming cut 0 bases from V and 4 bases from J; bases unmatched to any gene: 13. Germline-derived CDR1 and CDR2 are LGHNA and YNFKEQ. Here immunoSEQ multiplex PCR was the method, and the copy in TCRdb shows in-frame clones only, minus some. This sample has roughly 90,000 clones, with roughly 90% found just once. Sequencing used PBMCs, obtained around atezolizumab (anti-PD-L1) treatment. This clonotype originated in a man in his sixties with urothelial cancer. This chain links TRBV4-2 with TRBJ2-3, with 7 bases lining up with TRBD2. The CDR3 here is CASSQDLGRGMGADTQYF. The CDR3, as DNA: TGTGCCAGCAGCCAAGATCTGGGGAGGGGTATGGGAGCAGATACGCAGTATTTT.